The entry that follows covers one T cell receptor (beta chain) sequence. Its target is unknown. This sample was taken from a study of yellow fever vaccine responses in identical twins. TCRdb recomputed calls from the RT-PCR reads with MiXCR, one row per CDR3 protein. The sample lists 3,000 to 3,500 distinct CDR3 sequences, 87% occurring once. The CDR3 runs 15 residues. Germline V gives CDR1 SGHKS, CDR2 YYEKEE (reference sequence). Trimming cost V 0 bases and J 3 bases, with 12 bases left between them. Study-wide results and limits: Each twin's T cell response to the vaccine was reported to look partly convergent and partly personalized.

Sample: T cells from blood (PBMCs), unsorted or a sorted subset (not recorded which), taken before or after yellow fever vaccination (not recorded which). This sequence was found in a woman younger than 30 who received the yellow fever vaccine. V usage is TRBV5-5 and J usage is TRBJ1-1, with D unclear. The DNA for the CDR3 is TGTGCCAGCAGCTTGGTTGTGACATCGTACACTGAAGCTTTCTTT. As protein: CASSLVVTSYTEAFF.